Detailed here is one T cell receptor (beta chain). Its antigen remains unidentified. The data derive from a study of cytomegalovirus exposure and HLA in healthy donors. For the study at large: A prior study identified approximately 110 million unique TCR beta sequences from about 179 million T cells. Study-level results: Among donors in an Asian-associated ancestry cluster, a later analysis reportedly found fewer N-insertions than the approximately 670-donor mean. Later analysis indicated greater clonal expansion among HLA-associated TCR beta chains than among equally common other chains.

With 60 Vbeta and 13 Jbeta primers, the PCR was carried out. Assay used: immunoSEQ multiplex PCR; TCRdb lists only in-frame clones, some missing. The repertoire includes about 140,000 clones, 75% to 85% of them detected once, and around 2.5% sits in the top ten. Germline CDR1 LGHNT, CDR2 FRNRAP. V was trimmed by 2 bases and J by 7 bases, leaving 15 bases between them. The CDR3 length is 14 residues. Although they were nominally healthy when sampled, donors likely had unrecorded immune exposures. The sequenced sample consisted of PBMCs. This rearrangement joins TRBV12-5 to TRBJ2-7, with D maybe TRBD2 (5 bases). The receptor was isolated from a woman under 30 in good health and CMV-seropositive. The CDR3 DNA is TGTGCTAGTGGTTTGTTCCCCGACCGCGGGGAGCAGTACTTC. Protein sequence: CASGLFPDRGEQYF.